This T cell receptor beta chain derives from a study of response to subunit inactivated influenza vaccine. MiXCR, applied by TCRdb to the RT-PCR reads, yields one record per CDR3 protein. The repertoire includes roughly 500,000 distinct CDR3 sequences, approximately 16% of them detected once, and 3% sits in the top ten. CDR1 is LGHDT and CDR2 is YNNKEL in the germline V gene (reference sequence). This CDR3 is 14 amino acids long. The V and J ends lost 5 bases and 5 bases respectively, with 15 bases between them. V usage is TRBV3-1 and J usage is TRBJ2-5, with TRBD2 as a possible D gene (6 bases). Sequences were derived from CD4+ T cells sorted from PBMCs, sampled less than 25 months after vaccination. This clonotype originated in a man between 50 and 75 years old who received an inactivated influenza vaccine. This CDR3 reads CASSTSLGVETQYF. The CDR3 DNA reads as TGTGCCAGCAGCACTAGCTTGGGTGTGGAGACCCAGTACTTC.